This T cell receptor (beta chain) was sequenced for a study of cytomegalovirus exposure and HLA in healthy donors. Whole-study findings and limits: A later analysis showed TCR association rates differing by HLA locus, peaking at DRB1 and lowest at HLA-C.

It was with 60 Vbeta and 13 Jbeta primers that the PCR ran. Method: immunoSEQ multiplex PCR; TCRdb's copy keeps in-frame clones and lacks some. Among 70,000 to 90,000 clones listed, 84% were seen once. Points on this clone: Its antigen remains unidentified.

The V gene lost 2 bases and the J gene lost 6 bases, with 10 bases spanning the gap. The CDR3 has 13 residues. CDR1 is KGHSH, CDR2 LQKENI, per germline. The sample consisted of PBMCs. The chain combines TRBV18 with TRBJ1-1, with D unresolved. This receptor was identified in a man in his 70s in good health and CMV-seropositive. The CDR3 region has the DNA TGTGCCAGCTCACCATCATCCGGGGCTGAAGCTTTCTTT. Translated, it gives CASSPSSGAEAFF.